This T cell receptor beta chain was recorded in a study of blood T cell repertoires in COVID-19. CDR1 LNHDA and CDR2 SQIVND come from the germline V gene (reference sequence). The CDR3 runs 13 residues. The ends were cut back, 7 bases at V and 4 bases at J, with 13 bases in the middle. TCRdb keeps only in-frame clones here, not all; method: immunoSEQ multiplex PCR. Among 250,000 to 300,000 clones, over 80% were seen once, and the ten largest hold about 4.5%. The clonotype was recovered from a man aged 60 to 75 who had recovered from COVID-19. Sample: peripheral blood. This rearrangement joins TRBV19 to TRBJ1-2; TRBD1 is a possible D gene (6 bases). For the CDR3, the DNA is TGTGCCAGTACAGGGGTTCTGGGCTATGGCTACACCTTC. This sequence encodes CASTGVLGYGYTF.